The source of this TCR beta chain is a study of read filtering for tumor transcriptome and immune sequencing. The CDR3 extends over 17 amino acids. Trimming at V came to 1 base and at J to 7 bases, leaving 6 bases not matched to a gene. Molecular barcoded adaptors covering alpha/delta and beta/gamma chains were used on 400 ng RNA. TCRdb used MiXCR to reprocess the reads, holding one entry per CDR3 protein. The sample gives around 130,000 distinct CDR3 sequences, roughly an eighth of which show up once; 8.4% is in the top ten. This clonotype has more than one count but fewer than ten. It may be a read error: a sequence one base away is much more abundant. In this CDR3 the conserved last residue, phenylalanine or tryptophan, is missing, so a read error is likely.

The sequenced sample consisted of a population of CD138-negative cells sorted from bone marrow. The sequence came from a donor aged 40 or older with multiple myeloma. The rearrangement links TRBV12-3 or TRBV12-4 to TRBJ2-1; 14 bases map to TRBD2. CDR3 in amino acids: CASSLESGTSGSNEQFS. In DNA, the CDR3 is TGTGCCAGCAGTTTAGAATCCGGGACTAGCGGGAGTAATGAGCAGTTCTCC.